This record concerns one TCR beta chain sequence. The CDR3 loop spans 15 amino acids. Unmatched junction bases numbered 3, after V lost 0 bases and J lost 4 bases. Germline V gene sequence: CDR1 MGHRA, CDR2 YSYEKL. The protocol was immunoSEQ multiplex PCR, while the TCRdb copy is restricted to in-frame clones and leaves out a portion. The sample lists tens of thousands of clones; 90% to 95% were seen once. The data originate from a study of T cell changes during pregnancy in multiple sclerosis. The sequences come from peripheral blood, collected in the first trimester of pregnancy. V gene TRBV4-1 combines with J gene TRBJ2-7; 10 bases align to TRBD1. This clonotype was sampled from a female donor in good health, enrolled as a control in a pregnancy study. The DNA for the CDR3 is TGCGCCAGCAGCCAAGAGGGGGGACAGGGGTACGAGCAGTACTTC. Translating gives CASSQEGGQGYEQYF.